This T cell receptor (beta chain) was captured by sequencing in a study of blood T cell repertoires in COVID-19. Turning to the study itself: Collection of acute and convalescent COVID-19 samples took place in the United States, Italy and Spain.

Methods used by the authors: Reference gene primer amplification gave estimated nucleated cell counts. The protocol was immunoSEQ multiplex PCR, while the TCRdb copy is restricted to in-frame clones and leaves out a portion. V and J calls and clone size follow that table, whereas D and trimming were derived from the DNA. The profile shows 52,000 or so clones, 85% to 90% of them singletons. Per the germline V gene, CDR1 is SGHNT and CDR2 is YENEEA. The CDR3 runs to 13 residues. Trimming took 3 bases from V and 4 from J, leaving 9 bases between them. The sequenced sample consisted of peripheral blood. The chain recombines TRBV11-3 with TRBJ1-1, with D perhaps TRBD1 (5 bases). This sequence was found in a man aged 55 to 69 with active COVID-19. CDR3 in DNA: TGTGCCAGCAGCTTCAGGGCTATCACTGAAGCTTTCTTT. Protein sequence: CASSFRAITEAFF. Looking up the rest from reference TRBV11-3 and TRBJ1-1 gives the full variable domain: EAGVVQSPRYKIIEKKQPVAFWCNPISGHNTLYWYLQNLGQGPELLIRYENEEAVDDSQLPKDRFSAERLKGVDSTLKIQPAELGDSAVYLCASSFRAITEAFFGQGTRLTVV.